The 3 T cell receptor beta chains given below trace back to one sample, sequenced in a study of cytomegalovirus exposure and HLA in healthy donors. Amplification used 60 Vbeta primers and 13 Jbeta primers. Assay used: immunoSEQ multiplex PCR; TCRdb lists only in-frame clones, some missing. Here the sample spans 100,000 to 150,000 clones, around 80% being singletons. Sequencing was performed on PBMCs. The receptors shown here come from a man aged 25-40 years in good health and CMV-seronegative.

The chain carries TRBV28 and TRBJ1-2, with 12 positions matching TRBD1. Germline assignment: CDR1 MDHEN and CDR2 SYDVKM. With V trimmed by 3 bases and J by 9 bases, 14 bases remained unmatched. This CDR3 is built from 17 residues. Written as DNA, the CDR3 is TGTGCCAGCAGTTTCTTGGGAGGGACAGGGGGCGTAAATAGCTACACCTTC. This gives the protein CASSFLGGTGGVNSYTF.

This clone was found a few times. The chain recombines TRBV6-5 with TRBJ2-7; 11 bases map to TRBD2. Germline V lookup: CDR1 MNHEY, CDR2 SVGAGI. V dropped 6 bases and J dropped 5; count of bases not matched to a gene: 9. CDR3 length equals 15 residues. The CDR3 DNA sequence: TGTGCCAGCAGCCCCTTTAGCGGGAGGGCCGACGAGCAGTACTTC. It specifies CASSPFSGRADEQYF.

This clone was counted only a few times. The chain is built from TRBV19 and TRBJ2-7; 8 bases agree with TRBD1. The V segment lost 4 bases and the J segment 1 base; nucleotides outside the gene matches: 3. The CDR3 loop spans 14 amino acids. Germline V gives CDR1 LNHDA, CDR2 SQIVND (reference sequence). The CDR3 here is CASSRTGNSYEQYF. The CDR3 coding sequence is TGTGCCAGTAGTAGGACAGGGAATTCCTACGAGCAGTACTTC. The entire variable domain, with the rest obtained from reference TRBV19 and TRBJ2-7, is as follows: DGGITQSPKYLFRKEGQNVTLSCEQNLNHDAMYWYRQDPGQGLRLIYYSQIVNDFQKGDIAEGYSVSREKKESFPLTVTSAQKNPTAFYLCASSRTGNSYEQYFGPGTRLTVT.